The 32 T cell receptor beta chains given below trace back to one sample, sequenced in a study of human T cells and chemical hapten exposure. The template was total RNA from unfractionated whole blood. TCRdb reprocessed the 5' RACE reads via MiXCR and lists one record per CDR3 protein. In the table there are approximately 110,000 distinct CDR3 sequences, roughly a fifth of which are singletons. Every receptor here comes from a human donor in good health.

The chain employs TRBV28 and TRBJ1-2, with D uncertain. From germline, CDR1 is MDHEN and CDR2 SYDVKM. The CDR3 is 16 residues long. V dropped 6 bases and J dropped 0 bases, with 17 bases sitting between them. The CDR3 nucleotides are TGTGCCAGCAGCCAGCTCCGGGCCACGGCTAACTATGGCTACACCTTC. It encodes CASSQLRATANYGYTF.

The chain employs TRBV9 and TRBJ1-6; possible D gene TRBD1, 5 bases. Germline CDR1 and CDR2: SGDLS and YYNGEE. The CDR3 spans 17 residues. The germline V and J ends were trimmed by 4 bases and 7 bases, with 21 bases remaining between them. For the CDR3, the DNA is TGTGCCAGCAGCCCCCGCGGGGGGGGGAAGGAGAATTCACCCCTCCACTTT. Translation gives CASSPRGGGKENSPLHF.

This clonotype was found a few times. V and J are TRBV6-2 or TRBV6-3 and TRBJ2-1; 8 nucleotides line up with TRBD1. This CDR3 contains 15 residues. The V gene's germline CDR1 is MNHEY and CDR2 SVGEGT. V trimming: 5 bases; J trimming: 2 bases; junction bases outside the gene matches: 5. CDR3 nucleotide sequence: TGTGCCAGCAGTAAAGACAGGGGTCCCTACAATGAGCAGTTCTTC. It translates to CASSKDRGPYNEQFF.

The chain couples TRBV7-9 to TRBJ2-1; D unresolved. The CDR3 covers 14 residues. Trimming removed 5 bases at V and 8 bases at J, with 16 bases between. Germline V lookup: CDR1 SEHNR, CDR2 FQNEAQ (reference sequence). The CDR3 region has the DNA TGTGCCAGCAGCCTCTCCCAGCGTATCTATGAGCAGTTCTTC. This sequence encodes CASSLSQRIYEQFF.

For the CDR3, the DNA is TGTGCCAGCAGCCGCCTCGGGCTAGCTGACGAGCAGTACTTC. Its translation: CASSRLGLADEQYF. The rearrangement links TRBV6-6 to TRBJ2-7; the D gene is possibly TRBD2 (5 bases). This CDR3 contains 14 residues. Germline values: CDR1 MNHNY, CDR2 SVGAGI (reference sequence). V lost 6 bases and J 5 bases, leaving 17 bases between the germline ends.

The V and J genes are TRBV4-1 and TRBJ2-3; D perhaps matches TRBD1 (6 bases). Germline lookup yields CDR1 MGHRA and CDR2 YSYEKL. This CDR3 has 15 residues. Trimming stripped 2 bases from V and 6 bases from J, with 15 bases between. CDR3 sequence (DNA): TGCGCCAGCAGCCAATTGGGGGCCCTCAGTGATACGCAGTATTTT. It translates to CASSQLGALSDTQYF.

This clonotype has more than one count but fewer than ten. The chain couples TRBV24-1 to TRBJ2-3; no reliable D call. This CDR3 region has 12 residues. Germline lookup yields CDR1 KGHDR and CDR2 SFDVKD. Deletions cut 6 bases from V and 0 bases from J, with 3 bases between. The CDR3 sequence is CATSSSTDTQYF. The CDR3 DNA reads as TGTGCCACCAGTTCTAGCACAGATACGCAGTATTTT.

This clonotype turned up a few times. V usage is TRBV4-1 and J usage is TRBJ2-1, with TRBD2 matching 13 bases. Germline lookup yields CDR1 MGHRA and CDR2 YSYEKL. After removal of 3 bases from V and 9 bases from J, the junction contained 5 bases not matched to a gene. This CDR3 comprises 15 residues. CDR3 bases: TGCGCCAGCAGCCACCGGACTAGCGGGAGAGCTGAGCAGTTCTTC. Amino acid sequence: CASSHRTSGRAEQFF.

This clonotype was detected a few times. The chain uses TRBV18 and TRBJ2-3; possibly TRBD1 for D (6 bases). CDR1 is KGHSH and CDR2 is LQKENI in the germline V gene. V was cut by 4 bases and J by 4 bases, with 15 bases left in between. This CDR3 contains 15 residues. The CDR3, as DNA: TGTGCCAGCTCACATCGACAGGCAGAGCCAGATACGCAGTATTTT. Translated, it gives CASSHRQAEPDTQYF.

This clonotype showed up many times. V and J are TRBV7-9 and TRBJ1-4, with D maybe TRBD1 (5 bases). The CDR3 extends over 14 amino acids. The V gene lost 1 base and the J gene lost 5 bases, with 8 bases spanning the gap. Per the germline V gene, CDR1 is SEHNR and CDR2 is FQNEAQ (reference sequence). CDR3 in DNA: TGTGCCAGCAGCTTAGGACAGCCGAATGAAAAACTGTTTTTT. Protein product: CASSLGQPNEKLFF.

The chain joins TRBV30 to TRBJ2-2, with 9 bases identical to TRBD1. CDR1 and CDR2 from the germline V gene are GTSNPN and SVGIG (reference sequence). The J segment lost 5 bases and the V segment lost 4 bases, leaving 5 bases of the junction unmatched. This CDR3 has 14 amino acids. The DNA for the CDR3 is TGTGCCTGGAACGGGGACAGGGTAACCGGGGAGCTGTTTTTT. This gives the protein CAWNGDRVTGELFF.

This clonotype was detected a few times. V gene TRBV5-5 combines with J gene TRBJ2-7, with TRBD2 matching 12 bases. The CDR3 loop spans 16 amino acids. Germline loops: CDR1 SGHKS, CDR2 YYEKEE (reference sequence). V lost 2 bases, J lost 11 bases, and 14 bases stayed unmatched. This chain's CDR3 is CASSFSAPASGRVEYF. The DNA of the CDR3 is TGTGCCAGCAGCTTCTCGGCTCCGGCTAGCGGGAGGGTGGAGTACTTC.

There are many counts of this clonotype. The chain is built from TRBV7-9 and TRBJ2-3; TRBD2 agrees at 7 bases. V dropped 6 bases and J dropped 4; count of bases not matched to a gene: 7. The CDR3 runs 14 residues. CDR1 and CDR2 from the germline V gene are SEHNR and FQNEAQ (reference sequence). DNA for the CDR3: TGTGCCAGCAGAGCTCCGGGAGGCCCAGATACGCAGTATTTT. The encoded protein is CASRAPGGPDTQYF.

The CDR3 DNA reads as TGCAGTGCTAGAGAGGGTTGGCAAGACTTCGGGGAGCTGTTTTTT. It is translated as CSAREGWQDFGELFF. This sequence joins TRBV20-1 and TRBJ2-2; no clear D gene. The CDR3 has 15 residues. V was shortened by 0 bases and J by 7 bases, with 15 bases between the two germline ends. Looked up from germline, CDR1 is DFQATT and CDR2 is SNEGSKA (reference sequence).

The CDR3 DNA follows: TGCGCCAGCAGCTTGGAGGGCGACGGCAATCAGCCCCAGCATTTT. It encodes CASSLEGDGNQPQHF. The chain joins TRBV5-1 to TRBJ1-5; no clear D. The CDR3 covers 15 residues. The V end was cut by 0 bases, the J end by 2 bases, with 9 bases between. CDR1 and CDR2 from the germline V gene are SGHRS and YFSETQ.

The table lists this clonotype with a few counts. This rearrangement joins TRBV20-1 to TRBJ2-7; D remains unclear. The V gene's germline CDR1 is DFQATT and CDR2 SNEGSKA (reference sequence). Trimming stripped 1 base from V and 2 bases from J, with 9 bases between. The CDR3 covers 13 residues. CDR3: CSARGRSTYEQYF. The CDR3 bases are TGCAGTGCTAGAGGCAGGAGTACCTACGAGCAGTACTTC.

In its sample, this clonotype was seen a few times. The genes are TRBV30 and TRBJ2-3, with TRBD2 matching 7 bases. Trimming took 4 bases from V and 2 from J; bases not matched to a gene: 6. This CDR3 has 14 residues. Germline V gene lookup returns CDR1 GTSNPN and CDR2 SVGIG (reference sequence). For the CDR3, the DNA is TGTGCCTGGAAAAGGAGCGGGATCACAGATACGCAGTATTTT. As protein: CAWKRSGITDTQYF.

This chain joins TRBV28 and TRBJ2-2; D is uncertain. Germline V lookup: CDR1 MDHEN, CDR2 SYDVKM. The CDR3 length is 15 residues. The V gene lost 3 bases and the J gene lost 4 bases, with 12 bases spanning the gap. In nucleotides, the CDR3 is TGTGCCAGCAGTTTGTCGCGGTCCTCCACCGGGGAGCTGTTTTTT. Its translation is CASSLSRSSTGELFF.

The chain links TRBV20-1 to TRBJ1-1; maybe TRBD1 (6 bases). V was clipped by 2 bases and J by 4 bases, with 17 bases between them. CDR3 size: 15 residues. CDR1 DFQATT and CDR2 SNEGSKA come from the germline V gene (reference sequence). In DNA, the CDR3 is TGCAGTGCTAGACCGCCGAGGGGGGGGGTCACTGAAGCTTTCTTT. Residues: CSARPPRGGVTEAFF.

This rearrangement joins TRBV30 to TRBJ2-2, with D unclear. This CDR3 is 13 amino acids long. The V gene lost 2 bases and the J gene lost 3 bases, with 7 bases spanning the gap. Germline V gene sequence: CDR1 GTSNPN, CDR2 SVGIG (reference sequence). DNA for the CDR3: TGTGCCTGGAGTCTAGAAGACACCGGGGAGCTGTTTTTT. Its protein is CAWSLEDTGELFF.

The chain has TRBV4-2 and TRBJ2-1, with 9 nucleotides matching TRBD2. This CDR3 has 14 amino acids. The V gene end was trimmed by 5 bases and the J gene end by 7 bases; junction bases not matched to a gene: 6. The germline CDR1 and CDR2 sequences are LGHNA and YNFKEQ. The CDR3 bases are TGTGCCAGCAGCGGGGCGGGAGGGCGGAATGAGCAGTTCTTC. Protein product: CASSGAGGRNEQFF.

The chain has TRBV11-2 and TRBJ2-2; D call uncertain. Germline V gene lookup returns CDR1 SGHAT and CDR2 FQNNGV. This CDR3 contains 13 residues. Deletions cut 2 bases from V and 2 bases from J, with 3 bases between. CDR3 coding DNA: TGTGCCAGCAGCTTATACAACACCGGGGAGCTGTTTTTT. Protein: CASSLYNTGELFF.

This clonotype turned up a few times. The J gene is TRBJ1-2, the V gene TRBV19; D remains unclear. Germline lookup yields CDR1 LNHDA and CDR2 SQIVND (reference sequence). Between the trimmed V and J ends, which lost 3 bases and 3 bases, there was a span of 11 bases. The CDR3 covers 14 residues. CDR3 sequence: CASSISGSYYGYTF. The DNA for the CDR3 is TGTGCCAGTAGTATTTCCGGATCGTACTATGGCTACACCTTC.

The chain combines TRBV6-5 with TRBJ2-6; 8 bases are shared with TRBD1. With V trimmed by 6 bases and J by 0 bases, 4 bases remained unmatched. The CDR3 is 16 residues long. CDR1 is MNHEY and CDR2 is SVGAGI in the germline V gene. CDR3 DNA sequence: TGTGCCAGCAGCTACGGGACAGGCTCTGGGGCCAACGTCCTGACTTTC. It translates to CASSYGTGSGANVLTF.

A few counts support this clonotype. This chain uses TRBV7-9 with TRBJ2-2, with D unclear. Germline CDR1 reads SEHNR; CDR2 reads FQNEAQ (reference sequence). The CDR3 is 15 amino acids. V was cut by 3 bases and J by 2 bases, with 10 bases left in between. CDR3 sequence (DNA): TGTGCCAGCAGCTTCGGACCCCAAAACACCGGGGAGCTGTTTTTT. Residues: CASSFGPQNTGELFF.

The chain couples TRBV11-2 to TRBJ2-5; D is unclear. Trimming removed 5 bases at V and 3 bases at J, with 13 bases between. Germline values: CDR1 SGHAT, CDR2 FQNNGV. CDR3 length equals 14 residues. The CDR3 bases are TGTGCCAGCAGCCCCAGGCAGACCAAAGAGACCCAGTACTTC. Protein: CASSPRQTKETQYF.

The chain joins TRBV13 to TRBJ2-5; a weak D match, TRBD1 (6 bases). Germline assignment: CDR1 PRHDT and CDR2 FYEKMQ (reference sequence). This CDR3 contains 17 residues. The ends were cut back, 6 bases at V and 0 bases at J, with 20 bases in the middle. The CDR3 DNA is TGTGCCAGCAGGTATCGCCCGATCCGGGACAACCAAGAGACCCAGTACTTC. Its translation: CASRYRPIRDNQETQYF.

The rearrangement uses TRBV20-1 and TRBJ1-5; possible D gene TRBD1, 6 bases. Germline V lookup: CDR1 DFQATT, CDR2 SNEGSKA (reference sequence). V lost 6 bases, J lost 6 bases, and 24 bases lay in between. The CDR3 is 16 residues long. The chain's CDR3 is CSAGPRGRGVSQPQHF. The CDR3 region has the DNA TGCAGTGCGGGCCCCCGGGGGCGAGGGGTAAGTCAGCCCCAGCATTTT.

There are a few counts of this clonotype. The chain combines TRBV6-6 with TRBJ1-2; TRBD1 aligns across 7 bases. Germline lookup yields CDR1 MNHNY and CDR2 SVGAGI (reference sequence). The trim removed 4 bases at V and 2 bases at J, leaving 1 base unmatched. This CDR3 region has 13 residues. In DNA form, the CDR3 reads TGTGCCAGCAGTTGGGACAGCAACTATGGCTACACCTTC. It is translated as CASSWDSNYGYTF.

The sample holds a few counts of this clonotype. The chain is built from TRBV20-1 and TRBJ1-1, with unresolved D. Trimming shortened V by 2 bases and J by 3 bases, and 7 bases separated the two germline ends. Germline V gives CDR1 DFQATT, CDR2 SNEGSKA (reference sequence). The CDR3 loop spans 12 amino acids. This chain's CDR3 is CSARPWDTEAFF. CDR3 bases: TGCAGTGCTAGACCTTGGGACACTGAAGCTTTCTTT.

Many counts were recorded for this clonotype. The chain recombines TRBV20-1 with TRBJ2-3; D unresolved. The CDR3 is 17 amino acids. Germline loops: CDR1 DFQATT, CDR2 SNEGSKA (reference sequence). V was clipped by 6 bases and J by 0 bases, with 22 bases between them. For the CDR3, the DNA is TGCAGTGCCCCACCCGAAAATGAGAGGATAAGCACAGATACGCAGTATTTT. The encoded protein is CSAPPENERISTDTQYF.

V and J are TRBV7-3 and TRBJ2-1; TRBD2 agrees at 9 bases. V shed 0 bases, J shed 2 bases, and the junction held 2 bases outside the gene matches. Germline V gene data show CDR1 as SGHTA and CDR2 as FQGTGA. The CDR3 has 16 residues. CDR3 residues: CASSLTAGGAYNEQFF. CDR3 coding DNA: TGTGCCAGCAGCTTAACGGCGGGGGGGGCCTACAATGAGCAGTTCTTC.